This TCR beta chain was recovered during a study of regulatory T cells in long-lasting Graves disease. According to the study, TCR beta libraries were built with iRepertoire HTBI primers and CDR3-region Arm-PCR. One entry per CDR3 protein, called by TCRdb with MiXCR from the multiplex PCR reads. Altogether more than 650,000 distinct CDR3 sequences are present, about 30% being singletons, with the ten largest covering around 40%. The germline gives CDR1 MNHEY, CDR2 SMNVEV (reference sequence). The CDR3 is 14 amino acids. Many counts were recorded for this clonotype. A junction end diverges from the germline sequence, so it may reflect a read error. The time point denotes: persistent/refractory GD, antithyroid drugs over 5 years with positive TRAb. Extracted RNA from PBMCs served as the source of the TCR library.

The chain employs TRBV27 and TRBJ2-7; TRBD2 aligns across 11 bases. The sequencing here drew on peripheral blood mononuclear cells (PBMCs), taken when the disease was refractory, from a patient treated with antithyroid drugs. This receptor was taken from a female donor with Graves disease. The CDR3 loop reads CASSLSRTSGPQYF. The CDR3 bases are TGTGCCAGCAGTCTATCTCGGACTAGCGGGCCCCAGTACTTC.